This TCR beta chain derives from a study of T cells in Graves' hyperthyroidism and ophthalmopathy. Looking at the study overall: Blood from the periphery was taken at initial diagnosis, before any treatment.

There were TCR beta CDR3 regions amplified from RNA transcripts. Researchers ran a first-round RT-PCR on the TCR CDR3 using the HTBI primer set. In TCRdb, the multiplex PCR reads were re-called with MiXCR into one record per CDR3 protein. In the table there are 340,000 or so distinct CDR3 sequences, around 23% of which are singletons. The V gene lost 5 bases and the J gene lost 4 bases, with 18 bases spanning the gap. The V gene's germline CDR1 is SGHTA and CDR2 FQGTGA. The CDR3 contains 16 residues. Exclusion of a patient resulted from uncontrolled infection, other autoimmune disease, pregnancy or lactation.

The sequence derives from a woman in her fifties or sixties with Graves' hyperthyroidism. The chain recombines TRBV7-3 with TRBJ2-1; D not resolved. The sequenced sample was blood. In DNA form, the CDR3 reads TGTGCCAGCAGCCCCCAAGGTTCCAAGGGATACAATGAGCAGTTCTTC. This gives the protein CASSPQGSKGYNEQFF. Variable domain in full (rest from reference TRBV7-3 and TRBJ2-1): GAGVSQTPSNKVTEKGKYVELRCDPISGHTALYWYRQSLGQGPEFLIYFQGTGAADDSGLPNDRFFAVRPEGSVSTLKIQRTERGDSAVYLCASSPQGSKGYNEQFFGPGTRLTVL.